Below, 23 T cell receptor beta chains from the same sample are listed, as sequenced in a study of blood T cell repertoires in COVID-19. Assay: immunoSEQ multiplex PCR; the TCRdb copy retains only in-frame clones and omits some. The sample contains 450,000 to 500,000 clones, approximately 85% of which appear only once. Sequencing used peripheral blood. All receptors derive from a human donor in a cohort sampled during active COVID-19.

The genes are TRBV7-6 and TRBJ2-5, with a weak D call TRBD2 (6 bases). The CDR3 runs 15 residues. The germline V and J ends were trimmed by 5 bases and 5 bases, with 18 bases remaining between them. Germline assignment: CDR1 SGHVS and CDR2 FNYEAQ. The CDR3 DNA follows: TGTGCCAGCAGCAGATCGACTAGTATACGGGAGACCCAGTACTTC. Its protein is CASSRSTSIRETQYF.

A single count supports this clone. The chain uses TRBV3-1 (or the pseudogene TRBV3-2) and TRBJ1-6, with 8 nucleotides matching TRBD1. J gave up 5 bases and V 4 bases, and 1 base lay outside the gene matches. The germline V gene has CDR1 LGHDT and CDR2 YNNKEL (reference sequence). This CDR3 has 14 amino acids. The CDR3 sequence: CASSPTGDNSPLHF. In nucleotides, the CDR3 is TGTGCCAGCAGCCCGACAGGGGATAATTCACCCCTCCACTTT.

The chain uses TRBV7-2 and TRBJ1-6, with no clear D. Trimming took off 4 bases at V and 6 bases at J, with 16 bases between the two ends. The CDR3 length is 16 residues. Germline V CDR1 and CDR2: SGHTA, FQGNSA. This CDR3 is CASSSNAPNTNSPLHF. The CDR3 bases are TGTGCCAGCAGCTCCAACGCTCCCAACACTAATTCACCCCTCCACTTT.

The V call is TRBV6-5, the J call TRBJ1-2; 8 bases are shared with TRBD1. Germline V gene data show CDR1 as MNHEY and CDR2 as SVGAGI. V shed 2 bases, J shed 4 bases, and the junction held 3 bases outside the gene matches. This CDR3 comprises 14 residues. The CDR3 loop reads CASSYRQGTYGYTF. The DNA of the CDR3 is TGTGCCAGCAGTTACCGACAGGGGACCTATGGCTACACCTTC.

The table lists this clone with a few counts. The rearrangement links TRBV19 to TRBJ1-1; D remains ambiguous. This CDR3 comprises 16 residues. Germline lookup yields CDR1 LNHDA and CDR2 SQIVND (reference sequence). V gave up 5 bases and J gave up 1 base, with 17 bases separating them. The CDR3 coding sequence is TGTGCCAGTAGTCCGAGGACTACGGTGCGGAACACTGAAGCTTTCTTT. Its translation is CASSPRTTVRNTEAFF. The entire variable domain, with the rest obtained from reference TRBV19 and TRBJ1-1, is as follows: DGGITQSPKYLFRKEGQNVTLSCEQNLNHDAMYWYRQDPGQGLRLIYYSQIVNDFQKGDIAEGYSVSREKKESFPLTVTSAQKNPTAFYLCASSPRTTVRNTEAFFGQGTRLTVV.

This rearrangement joins TRBV2 to TRBJ1-2; TRBD1 aligns across 7 bases. The germline gives CDR1 SNHLY, CDR2 FYNNEI. The CDR3 runs to 13 residues. J gave up 2 bases and V 5 bases, and 2 bases lay outside the gene matches. In DNA, the CDR3 is TGTGCCAGCAGTCCGACAGGGAACTATGGCTACACCTTC. Its translation: CASSPTGNYGYTF.

The J gene is TRBJ1-2, the V gene TRBV28, with D hard to call. Germline loops: CDR1 MDHEN, CDR2 SYDVKM. V lost 5 bases to trimming and J lost 3 bases, with 10 bases between them. The CDR3 consists of 13 residues. For the CDR3, the DNA is TGTGCCAGCAGTCGACCCCGGGACTATGGCTACACCTTC. This sequence encodes CASSRPRDYGYTF.

The chain couples TRBV6-2 or TRBV6-3 to TRBJ1-2; 11 bases agree with TRBD1. Trimming took 2 bases from V and 6 from J; bases not matched to a gene: 5. Germline V gene sequence: CDR1 MNHEY, CDR2 SVGEGT. This CDR3 spans 15 amino acids. CDR3 nucleotide sequence: TGTGCCAGCAGTTACCGGACAGGGGGCTTAGATGGCTACACCTTC. This sequence encodes CASSYRTGGLDGYTF.

The genes are TRBV7-2 and TRBJ1-5; D not certain. CDR3 length equals 15 residues. The germline V gene has CDR1 SGHTA and CDR2 FQGNSA. Trimming shortened V by 5 bases and J by 2 bases, and 13 bases separated the two germline ends. CDR3 bases: TGTGCCAGCAGCCCTGATAGCGGGGGCAATCAGCCCCAGCATTTT. It is translated as CASSPDSGGNQPQHF.

This clone showed up just once. The CDR3 reads CASNIHDSGEQFF. The CDR3 region has the DNA TGTGCCAGCAATATACACGATTCGGGTGAGCAGTTCTTC. V and J are TRBV13 and TRBJ2-1; D remains unclear. Trimming shortened V by 7 bases and J by 9 bases, and 16 bases separated the two germline ends. The CDR3 extends over 13 amino acids. Germline lookup yields CDR1 PRHDT and CDR2 FYEKMQ (reference sequence).

The chain couples TRBV5-4 to TRBJ2-1, with TRBD2 matching over 12 bases. The V segment lost 4 bases and the J segment 4 bases; nucleotides outside the gene matches: 12. The CDR3 runs 18 residues. Germline CDR1 and CDR2: SGHNT and YYREEE (reference sequence). CDR3 sequence: CASSEGLAGHSIYNEQFF. CDR3 nucleotides: TGTGCCAGCAGCGAAGGACTAGCGGGACACTCAATATACAATGAGCAGTTCTTC. The full variable domain, in which reference TRBV5-4 and TRBJ2-1 provide the parts outside the CDR3, is ETGVTQSPTHLIKTRGQQVTLRCSSQSGHNTVSWYQQALGQGPQFIFQYYREEENGRGNFPPRFSGLQFPNYSSELNVNALELDDSALYLCASSEGLAGHSIYNEQFFGPGTRLTVL.

The genes are TRBV28 and TRBJ2-1; weak D call: TRBD2 (5 bases). Trimming removed 4 bases at V and 3 bases at J, with 10 bases between. The CDR3 contains 14 residues. Germline V gene lookup returns CDR1 MDHEN and CDR2 SYDVKM. CDR3 protein: CASSSRLHYNEQFF. The CDR3 DNA reads TGTGCCAGCAGTTCGAGACTACACTACAATGAGCAGTTCTTC.

V is TRBV19 and J is TRBJ1-5, with 9 bases that match TRBD1. Germline-derived CDR1 and CDR2 are LNHDA and SQIVND (reference sequence). V lost 6 bases and J lost 5; bases outside the gene matches: 8. The CDR3 loop spans 15 amino acids. DNA of the CDR3: TGTGCCAGTAGAGTACAGGGGGCGCGAGATCAGCCCCAGCATTTT. Translating it yields CASRVQGARDQPQHF.

V and J are TRBV7-9 and TRBJ2-7, with D tentatively TRBD1 (5 bases). This CDR3 has 17 amino acids. The germline V and J ends were trimmed by 3 bases and 0 bases, with 18 bases remaining between them. Germline lookup yields CDR1 SEHNR and CDR2 FQNEAQ (reference sequence). Here the CDR3 reads CASSLGLTDLSSYEQYF. The CDR3, as DNA: TGTGCCAGCAGCTTGGGTTTGACAGACCTAAGCTCCTACGAGCAGTACTTC.

This sequence joins TRBV27 and TRBJ2-7; 7 positions agree with TRBD2. The CDR3 consists of 15 residues. Germline assignment: CDR1 MNHEY and CDR2 SMNVEV (reference sequence). With 3 bases clipped from V and 3 bases from J, the junction kept 8 bases outside the gene matches. The CDR3 sequence: CASSFASGGIYEQYF. The CDR3 DNA reads TGTGCCAGCAGTTTCGCTAGCGGAGGAATCTACGAGCAGTACTTC.

The chain recombines TRBV9 with TRBJ2-2; D possibly corresponds to TRBD1 (6 bases). This CDR3 spans 17 amino acids. Looked up from germline, CDR1 is SGDLS and CDR2 is YYNGEE. The V and J ends lost 4 bases and 7 bases respectively, with 23 bases between them. For the CDR3, the DNA is TGTGCCAGCAGCTCTGGGGGACACCGGGGAGAGGGCGGGGAGCTGTTTTTT. Its protein is CASSSGGHRGEGGELFF.

This clone was picked up one time. The chain combines TRBV2 with TRBJ2-1; D remains unclear. Germline assignment: CDR1 SNHLY and CDR2 FYNNEI. V was shortened by 8 bases and J by 0 bases, with 11 bases between the two germline ends. CDR3 size: 14 residues. In DNA form, the CDR3 reads TGTGCCAGCGACGCCAGGCACTCCTACAATGAGCAGTTCTTC. Residues: CASDARHSYNEQFF. Drawing the rest from reference TRBV2 and TRBJ2-1, the complete variable domain is EPEVTQTPSHQVTQMGQEVILRCVPISNHLYFYWYRQILGQKVEFLVSFYNNEISEKSEIFDDQFSVERPDGSNFTLKIRSTKLEDSAMYFCASDARHSYNEQFFGPGTRLTVL.

The genes are TRBV7-9 and TRBJ2-3; 8 nucleotides line up with TRBD2. Unmatched junction bases numbered 11, after V lost 5 bases and J lost 4 bases. Germline CDR1 SEHNR, CDR2 FQNEAQ (reference sequence). This CDR3 spans 16 amino acids. For the CDR3, the DNA is TGTGCCAGCAGCCGTCTCAGCGGGAGCGGGCCAGATACGCAGTATTTT. Translating it yields CASSRLSGSGPDTQYF.

Here the CDR3 reads CASIETGASTEAFF. The CDR3 DNA sequence: TGTGCCAGCATCGAAACAGGGGCGAGCACTGAAGCTTTCTTT. The chain links TRBV28 to TRBJ1-1, with TRBD1 identical over 7 bases. This CDR3 is 14 amino acids long. Trimming at V came to 7 bases and at J to 4 bases, leaving 9 bases not matched to a gene. Germline V gene data show CDR1 as MDHEN and CDR2 as SYDVKM. Supplemented by reference TRBV28 and TRBJ1-1, the full variable domain reads DVKVTQSSRYLVKRTGEKVFLECVQDMDHENMFWYRQDPGLGLRLIYFSYDVKMKEKGDIPEGYSVSREKKERFSLILESASTNQTSMYLCASIETGASTEAFFGQGTRLTVV.

The rearrangement joins TRBV5-1 to TRBJ2-7, with 9 bases that match TRBD2. The V and J ends lost 4 bases and 5 bases, in that order; junction bases with no gene match: 13. The germline V gene encodes CDR1 SGHRS and CDR2 YFSETQ. CDR3 size: 16 residues. The CDR3 DNA is TGCGCCAGCAGCCCGGAAGCTAGCGGGATCCCCCACGAGCAGTACTTC. It encodes CASSPEASGIPHEQYF.

The rearrangement joins TRBV6-6 to TRBJ2-7, with a tentative D call TRBD2 (6 bases). The CDR3 consists of 14 residues. Looked up from germline, CDR1 is MNHNY and CDR2 is SVGAGI (reference sequence). V was clipped by 8 bases and J by 7 bases, with 21 bases between them. CDR3 residues: CASGPGGDAGEQYF. The CDR3 DNA follows: TGTGCCAGCGGCCCCGGAGGGGACGCAGGGGAGCAGTACTTC.

The rearrangement joins TRBV15 to TRBJ2-1; tentative D call: TRBD2 (6 bases). CDR1 and CDR2 (germline): LNHNV, YYDKDF (reference sequence). V lost 5 bases, J lost 10 bases, and 21 bases lay in between. The CDR3 has 15 amino acids. The CDR3 DNA reads TGTGCCACCAGCGGGAGTATTGGGACTTCAGCGGAGCAGTTCTTC. Translated: CATSGSIGTSAEQFF.

The chain recombines TRBV28 with TRBJ1-2, with D perhaps TRBD1 (6 bases). Germline CDR1 reads MDHEN; CDR2 reads SYDVKM. The CDR3 spans 14 residues. The V end was cut by 7 bases, the J end by 3 bases, with 15 bases between. CDR3 bases: TGTGCCAGCACGAGGGGGAGAATCTACTATGGCTACACCTTC. It translates to CASTRGRIYYGYTF.